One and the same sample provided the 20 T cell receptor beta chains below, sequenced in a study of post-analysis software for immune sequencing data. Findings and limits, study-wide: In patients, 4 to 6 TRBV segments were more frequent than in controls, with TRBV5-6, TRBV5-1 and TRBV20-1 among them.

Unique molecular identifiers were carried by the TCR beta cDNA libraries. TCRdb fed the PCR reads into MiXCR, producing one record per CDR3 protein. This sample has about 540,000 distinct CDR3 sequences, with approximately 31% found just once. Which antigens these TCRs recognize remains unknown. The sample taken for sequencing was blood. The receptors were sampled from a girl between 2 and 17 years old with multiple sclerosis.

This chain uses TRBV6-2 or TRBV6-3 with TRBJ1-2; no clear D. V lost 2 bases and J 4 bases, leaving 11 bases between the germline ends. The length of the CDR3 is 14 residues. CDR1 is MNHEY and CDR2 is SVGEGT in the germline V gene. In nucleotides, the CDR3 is TGTGCCAGCAGTTACGGTGGACTGAGCTATGGCTACACCTTC. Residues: CASSYGGLSYGYTF.

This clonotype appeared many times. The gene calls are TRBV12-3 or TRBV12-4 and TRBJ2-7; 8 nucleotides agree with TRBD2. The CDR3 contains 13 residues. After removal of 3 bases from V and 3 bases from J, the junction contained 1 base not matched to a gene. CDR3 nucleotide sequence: TGTGCCAGCAGTTTCCGGGGGGGCTACGAGCAGTACTTC. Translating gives CASSFRGGYEQYF.

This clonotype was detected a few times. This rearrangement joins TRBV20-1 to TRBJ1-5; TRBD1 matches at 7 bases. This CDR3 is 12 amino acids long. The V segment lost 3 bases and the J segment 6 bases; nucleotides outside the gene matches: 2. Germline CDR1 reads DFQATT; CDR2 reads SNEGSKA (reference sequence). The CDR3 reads CSARPGGQPQHF. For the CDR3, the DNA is TGCAGTGCTAGGCCAGGGGGTCAGCCCCAGCATTTT.

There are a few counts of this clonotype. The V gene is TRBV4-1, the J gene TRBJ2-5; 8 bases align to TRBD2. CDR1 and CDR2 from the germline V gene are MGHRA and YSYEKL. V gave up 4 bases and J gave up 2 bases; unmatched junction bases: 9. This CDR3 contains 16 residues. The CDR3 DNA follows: TGCGCCAGCAGCCCAACACCCGGGGGGGCGCAAGAGACCCAGTACTTC. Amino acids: CASSPTPGGAQETQYF.

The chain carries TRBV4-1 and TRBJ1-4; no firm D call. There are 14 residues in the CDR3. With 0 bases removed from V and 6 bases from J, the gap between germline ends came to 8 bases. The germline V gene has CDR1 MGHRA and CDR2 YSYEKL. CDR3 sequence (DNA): TGCGCCAGCAGCCAAGACAATCGTTATGAAAAACTGTTTTTT. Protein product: CASSQDNRYEKLFF.

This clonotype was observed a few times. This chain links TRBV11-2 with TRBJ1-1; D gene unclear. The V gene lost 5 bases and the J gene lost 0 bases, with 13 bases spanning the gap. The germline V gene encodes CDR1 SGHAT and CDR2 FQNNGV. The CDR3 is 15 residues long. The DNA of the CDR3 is TGTGCCAGCAGCCGAGCGCCACCCGTGAACACTGAAGCTTTCTTT. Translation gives CASSRAPPVNTEAFF.

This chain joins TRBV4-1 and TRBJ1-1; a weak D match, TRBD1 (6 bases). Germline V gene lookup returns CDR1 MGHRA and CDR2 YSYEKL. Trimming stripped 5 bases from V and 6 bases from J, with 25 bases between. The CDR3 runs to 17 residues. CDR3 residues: CASSGSGQPAPTAEAFF. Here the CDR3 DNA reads TGCGCCAGCAGCGGCTCCGGACAGCCCGCCCCAACCGCTGAAGCTTTCTTT.

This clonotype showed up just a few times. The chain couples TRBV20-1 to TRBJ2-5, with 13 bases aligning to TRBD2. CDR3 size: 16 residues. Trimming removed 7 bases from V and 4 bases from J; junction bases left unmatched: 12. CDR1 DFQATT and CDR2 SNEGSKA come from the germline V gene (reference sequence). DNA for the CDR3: TGCAGTGTCGAGGGACTAGCGGGGATTGTTGGAGAGACCCAGTACTTC. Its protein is CSVEGLAGIVGETQYF.

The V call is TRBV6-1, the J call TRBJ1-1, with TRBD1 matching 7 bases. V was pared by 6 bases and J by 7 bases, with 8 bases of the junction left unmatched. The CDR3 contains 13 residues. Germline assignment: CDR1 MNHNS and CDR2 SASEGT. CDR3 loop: CASSPTGTLEAFF. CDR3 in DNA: TGTGCCAGCAGCCCGACAGGGACCCTTGAAGCTTTCTTT.

CDR3 sequence: CASSLDRVRNTDTQYF. In DNA form, the CDR3 reads TGTGCCAGCAGCTTAGATCGCGTCAGAAACACAGATACGCAGTATTTT. The V and J genes are TRBV11-2 and TRBJ2-3; D ambiguous. The germline V and J ends were trimmed by 0 bases and 2 bases, with 12 bases remaining between them. The V gene's germline CDR1 is SGHAT and CDR2 FQNNGV. The CDR3 totals 16 residues.

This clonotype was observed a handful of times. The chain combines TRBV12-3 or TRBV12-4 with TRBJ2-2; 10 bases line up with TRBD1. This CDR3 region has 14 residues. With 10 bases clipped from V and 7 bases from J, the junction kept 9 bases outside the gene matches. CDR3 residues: CATQDRGWVGELFF. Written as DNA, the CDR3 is TGTGCCACCCAGGACAGGGGGTGGGTCGGGGAGCTGTTTTTT.

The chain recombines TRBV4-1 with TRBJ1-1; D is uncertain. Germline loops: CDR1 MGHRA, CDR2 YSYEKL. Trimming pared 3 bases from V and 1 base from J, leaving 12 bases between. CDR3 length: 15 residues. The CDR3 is CASSQHRAGNTEAFF. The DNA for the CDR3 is TGCGCCAGCAGCCAGCACCGGGCTGGGAACACTGAAGCTTTCTTT.

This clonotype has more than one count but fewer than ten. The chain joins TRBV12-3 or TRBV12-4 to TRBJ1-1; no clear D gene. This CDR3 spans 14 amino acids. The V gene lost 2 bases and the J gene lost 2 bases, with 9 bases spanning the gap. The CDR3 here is CASSLPELNTEAFF. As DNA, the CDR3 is TGTGCCAGCAGTTTACCGGAGCTCAACACTGAAGCTTTCTTT.

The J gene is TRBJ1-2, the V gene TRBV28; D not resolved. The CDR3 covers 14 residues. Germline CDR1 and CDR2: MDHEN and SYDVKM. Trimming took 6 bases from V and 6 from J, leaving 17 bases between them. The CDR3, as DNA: TGTGCCAGCAGCTTGAGTGAGGGTGGCCATGGCTACACCTTC. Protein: CASSLSEGGHGYTF.

The CDR3 coding sequence is TGCGCCAGCAGGATAACTGAAAGGGGAGATACGCAGTATTTT. Translated, it gives CASRITERGDTQYF. The chain carries TRBV10-2 and TRBJ2-3, with a weak D call TRBD1 (5 bases). The CDR3 extends over 14 amino acids. With 6 bases removed from V and 5 bases from J, the gap between germline ends came to 15 bases. Germline V gene sequence: CDR1 WSHSY, CDR2 SAAADI.

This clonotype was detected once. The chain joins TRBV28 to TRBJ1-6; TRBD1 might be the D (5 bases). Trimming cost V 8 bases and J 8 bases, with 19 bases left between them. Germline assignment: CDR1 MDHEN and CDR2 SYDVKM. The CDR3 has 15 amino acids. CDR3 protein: CASDREGRGYSPLHF. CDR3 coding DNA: TGTGCCAGCGACCGTGAGGGGCGCGGGTATTCACCCCTCCACTTT.

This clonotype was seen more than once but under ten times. The CDR3 bases are TGTGCCACCAGCGAACGAGACCCGAGCTCCTACAATGAGCAGTTCTTC. As protein: CATSERDPSSYNEQFF. The chain uses TRBV15 and TRBJ2-1; the D is unclear. V was trimmed by 5 bases and J by 0 bases, leaving 14 bases between them. Germline V lookup: CDR1 LNHNV, CDR2 YYDKDF (reference sequence). The CDR3 length is 16 residues.

DNA of the CDR3: TGTGCCAGCAGCTTGAACAGGGGCACGATGTATGGCTACACCTTC. Translated: CASSLNRGTMYGYTF. The chain recombines TRBV11-2 with TRBJ1-2; 7 nucleotides line up with TRBD1. This CDR3 is 15 amino acids long. Germline trimming cut 3 bases from V and 5 bases from J; bases unmatched to any gene: 9. Germline CDR1 SGHAT, CDR2 FQNNGV.

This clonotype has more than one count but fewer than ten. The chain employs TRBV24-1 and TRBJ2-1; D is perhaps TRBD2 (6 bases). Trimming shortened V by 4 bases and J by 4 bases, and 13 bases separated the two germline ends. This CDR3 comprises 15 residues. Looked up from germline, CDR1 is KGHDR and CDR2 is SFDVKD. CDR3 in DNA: TGTGCCACCAGTGACCAGGGACTCTTATACAATGAGCAGTTCTTC. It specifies CATSDQGLLYNEQFF.

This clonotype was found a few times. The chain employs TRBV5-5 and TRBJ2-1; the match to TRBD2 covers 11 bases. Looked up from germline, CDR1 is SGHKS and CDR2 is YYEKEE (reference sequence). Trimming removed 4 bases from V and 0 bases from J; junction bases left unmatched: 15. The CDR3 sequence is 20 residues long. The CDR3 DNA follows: TGTGCCAGCAGCCCCTTGTTGGGGGGACTAGCGGCGGCCTCCTACAATGAGCAGTTCTTC. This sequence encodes CASSPLLGGLAAASYNEQFF.